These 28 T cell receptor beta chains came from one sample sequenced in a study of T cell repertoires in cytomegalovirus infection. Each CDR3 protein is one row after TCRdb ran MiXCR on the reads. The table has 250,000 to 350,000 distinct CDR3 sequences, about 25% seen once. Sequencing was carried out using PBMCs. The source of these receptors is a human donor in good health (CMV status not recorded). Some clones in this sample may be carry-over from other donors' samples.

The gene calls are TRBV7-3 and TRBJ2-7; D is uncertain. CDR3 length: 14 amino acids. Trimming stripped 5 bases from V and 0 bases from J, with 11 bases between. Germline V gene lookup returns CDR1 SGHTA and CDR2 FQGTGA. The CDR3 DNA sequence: TGTGCCAGCAGCGGGATGACGAGCTCCTACGAGCAGTACTTC. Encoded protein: CASSGMTSSYEQYF.

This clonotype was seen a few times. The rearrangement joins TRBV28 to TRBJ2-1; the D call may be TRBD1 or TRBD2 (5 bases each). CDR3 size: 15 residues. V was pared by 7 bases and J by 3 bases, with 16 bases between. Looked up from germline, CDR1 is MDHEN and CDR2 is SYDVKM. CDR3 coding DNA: TGTGCCAGCATCCCCCCGGGACGTAACTACAATGAGCAGTTCTTC. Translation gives CASIPPGRNYNEQFF.

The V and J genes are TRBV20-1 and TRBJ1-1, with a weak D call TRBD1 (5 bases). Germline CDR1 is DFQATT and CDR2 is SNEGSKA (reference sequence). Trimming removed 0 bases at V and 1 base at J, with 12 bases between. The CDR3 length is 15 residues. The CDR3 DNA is TGCAGTGCTAGAGACCGACGGAGGGGGAACACTGAAGCTTTCTTT. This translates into CSARDRRRGNTEAFF.

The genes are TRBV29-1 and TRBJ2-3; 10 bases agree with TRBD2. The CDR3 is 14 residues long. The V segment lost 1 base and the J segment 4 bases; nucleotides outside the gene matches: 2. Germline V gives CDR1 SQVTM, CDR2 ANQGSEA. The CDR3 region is CSVEGLAGADTQYF. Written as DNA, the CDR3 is TGCAGCGTTGAAGGCCTAGCGGGAGCAGATACGCAGTATTTT.

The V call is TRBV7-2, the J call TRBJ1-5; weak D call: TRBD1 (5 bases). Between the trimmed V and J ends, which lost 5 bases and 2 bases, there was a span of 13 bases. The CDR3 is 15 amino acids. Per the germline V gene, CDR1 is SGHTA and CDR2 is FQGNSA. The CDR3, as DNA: TGTGCCAGCAGCCTTAGACGGGACCGCAATCAGCCCCAGCATTTT. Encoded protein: CASSLRRDRNQPQHF.

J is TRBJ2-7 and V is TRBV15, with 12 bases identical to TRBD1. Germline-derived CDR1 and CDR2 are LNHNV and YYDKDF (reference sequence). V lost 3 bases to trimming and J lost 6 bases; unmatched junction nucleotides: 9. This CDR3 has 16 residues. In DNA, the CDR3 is TGTGCCACCAGCAGGGAAACCGGGACAGGGGGCAGCGAGCAGTACTTC. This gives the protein CATSRETGTGGSEQYF.

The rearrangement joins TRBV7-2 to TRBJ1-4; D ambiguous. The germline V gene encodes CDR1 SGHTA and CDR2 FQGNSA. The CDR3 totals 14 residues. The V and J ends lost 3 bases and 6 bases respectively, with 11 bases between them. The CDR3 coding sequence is TGTGCCAGCAGCTTCAGTGAGAATGATGAAAAACTGTTTTTT. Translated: CASSFSENDEKLFF.

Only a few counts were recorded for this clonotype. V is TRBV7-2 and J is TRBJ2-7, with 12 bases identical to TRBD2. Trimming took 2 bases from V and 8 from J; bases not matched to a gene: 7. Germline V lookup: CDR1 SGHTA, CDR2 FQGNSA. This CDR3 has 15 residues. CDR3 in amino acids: CASSLTRLAGGKQYF. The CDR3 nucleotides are TGTGCCAGCAGCTTAACGCGGCTAGCGGGAGGGAAGCAGTACTTC.

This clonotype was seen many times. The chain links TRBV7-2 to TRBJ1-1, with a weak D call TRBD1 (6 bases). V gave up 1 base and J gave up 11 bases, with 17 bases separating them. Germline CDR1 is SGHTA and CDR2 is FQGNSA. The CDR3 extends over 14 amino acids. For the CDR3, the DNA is TGTGCCAGCAGCTTAGACCCAGCCAAGGGGGGGGCTTTCTTT. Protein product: CASSLDPAKGGAFF.

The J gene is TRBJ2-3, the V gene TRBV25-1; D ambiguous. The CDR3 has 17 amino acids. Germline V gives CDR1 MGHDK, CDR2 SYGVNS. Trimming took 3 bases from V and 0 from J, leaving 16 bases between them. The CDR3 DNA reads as TGTGCCAGCAGTGATCCCCCAGTGGGTACAAGCACAGATACGCAGTATTTT. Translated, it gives CASSDPPVGTSTDTQYF.

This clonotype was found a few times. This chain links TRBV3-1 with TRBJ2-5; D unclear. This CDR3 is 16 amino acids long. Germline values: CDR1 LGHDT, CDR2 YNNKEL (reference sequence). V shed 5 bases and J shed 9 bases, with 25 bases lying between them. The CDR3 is CASSMLLPYMVLAQYF. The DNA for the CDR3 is TGTGCCAGCAGCATGCTTCTTCCCTACATGGTATTGGCCCAGTACTTC.

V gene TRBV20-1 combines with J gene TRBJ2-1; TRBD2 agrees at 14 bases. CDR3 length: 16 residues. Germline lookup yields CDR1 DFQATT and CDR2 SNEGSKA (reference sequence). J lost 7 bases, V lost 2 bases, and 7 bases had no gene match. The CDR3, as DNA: TGCAGTGCTAGACCGGGACTAGCGGGAGACCGGAATGAGCAGTTCTTC. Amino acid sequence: CSARPGLAGDRNEQFF.

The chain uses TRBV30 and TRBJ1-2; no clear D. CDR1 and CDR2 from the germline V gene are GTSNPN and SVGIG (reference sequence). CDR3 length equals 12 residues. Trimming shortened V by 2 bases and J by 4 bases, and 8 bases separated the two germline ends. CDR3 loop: CAWSPGSYGYTF. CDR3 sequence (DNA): TGTGCCTGGAGTCCGGGTAGCTATGGCTACACCTTC.

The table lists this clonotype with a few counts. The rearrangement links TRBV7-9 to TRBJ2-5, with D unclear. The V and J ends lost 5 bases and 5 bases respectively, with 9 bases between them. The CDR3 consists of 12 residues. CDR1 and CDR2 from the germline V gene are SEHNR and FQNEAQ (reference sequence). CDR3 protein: CASSTRLETQYF. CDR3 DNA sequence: TGTGCCAGCAGCACACGTCTTGAGACCCAGTACTTC.

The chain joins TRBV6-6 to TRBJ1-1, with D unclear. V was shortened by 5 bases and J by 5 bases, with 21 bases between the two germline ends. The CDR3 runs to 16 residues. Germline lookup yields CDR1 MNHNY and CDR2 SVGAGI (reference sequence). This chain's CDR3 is CASSRFSRPGSTEAFF. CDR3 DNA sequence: TGTGCCAGCAGTCGCTTTAGCCGCCCGGGCTCTACTGAAGCTTTCTTT.

In DNA form, the CDR3 reads TGTGCCAGCAGCTTGGACAGGGGGCTGGGCACTGAAGCTTTCTTT. This gives the protein CASSLDRGLGTEAFF. This chain connects TRBV13 to TRBJ1-1; 11 bases agree with TRBD1. Germline values: CDR1 PRHDT, CDR2 FYEKMQ (reference sequence). V was pared by 3 bases and J by 4 bases, with 4 bases of the junction left unmatched. The CDR3 spans 15 residues.

The CDR3, as DNA: TGTGCCAGCAGCCTAGGGCCTCGGACGGAAGAAGAGACCCAGTACTTC. Amino acids: CASSLGPRTEEETQYF. The V and J genes are TRBV11-2 and TRBJ2-5; D is uncertain. V shed 5 bases and J shed 3 bases, with 19 bases lying between them. CDR3 length: 16 residues. The germline CDR1 and CDR2 sequences are SGHAT and FQNNGV.

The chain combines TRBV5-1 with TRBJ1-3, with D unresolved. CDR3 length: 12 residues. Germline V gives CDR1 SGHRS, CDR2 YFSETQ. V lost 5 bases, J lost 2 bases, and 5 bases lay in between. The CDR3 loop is CASSRPGNTIYF. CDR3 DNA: TGCGCCAGCAGTCGGCCTGGAAACACCATATATTTT.

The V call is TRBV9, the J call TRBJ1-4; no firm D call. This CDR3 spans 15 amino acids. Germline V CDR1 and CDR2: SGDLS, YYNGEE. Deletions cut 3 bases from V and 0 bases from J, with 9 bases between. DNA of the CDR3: TGTGCCAGCAGCGCCACCACAGCAACTAATGAAAAACTGTTTTTT. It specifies CASSATTATNEKLFF.

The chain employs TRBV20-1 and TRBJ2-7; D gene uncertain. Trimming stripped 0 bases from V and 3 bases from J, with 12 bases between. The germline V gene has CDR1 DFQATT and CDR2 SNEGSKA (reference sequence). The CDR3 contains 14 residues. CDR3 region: CSARDPTRLYEQYF. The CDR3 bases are TGCAGTGCTAGAGACCCGACTCGCCTCTACGAGCAGTACTTC.

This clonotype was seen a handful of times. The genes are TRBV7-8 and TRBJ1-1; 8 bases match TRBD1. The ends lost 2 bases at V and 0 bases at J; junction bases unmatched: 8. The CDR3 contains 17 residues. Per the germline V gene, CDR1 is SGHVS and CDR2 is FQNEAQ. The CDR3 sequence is CASSLNYRGGMNTEAFF. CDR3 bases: TGTGCCAGCAGCTTAAACTACAGGGGGGGAATGAACACTGAAGCTTTCTTT. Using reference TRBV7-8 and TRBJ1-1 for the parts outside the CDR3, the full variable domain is GAGVSQSPRYKVAKRGQDVALRCDPISGHVSLFWYQQALGQGPEFLTYFQNEAQLDKSGLPSDRFFAERPEGSVSTLKIQRTQQEDSAVYLCASSLNYRGGMNTEAFFGQGTRLTVV.

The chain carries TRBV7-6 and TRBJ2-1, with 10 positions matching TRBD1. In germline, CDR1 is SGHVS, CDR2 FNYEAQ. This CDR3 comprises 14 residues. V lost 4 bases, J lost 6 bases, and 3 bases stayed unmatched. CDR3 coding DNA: TGTGCCAGCAGCTCCGACAGGGGGCCCAATGAGCAGTTCTTC. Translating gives CASSSDRGPNEQFF. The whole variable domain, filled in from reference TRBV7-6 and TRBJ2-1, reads GAGVSQSPRYKVTKRGQDVALRCDPISGHVSLYWYRQALGQGPEFLTYFNYEAQQDKSGLPNDRFSAERPEGSISTLTIQRTEQRDSAMYRCASSSDRGPNEQFFGPGTRLTVL.

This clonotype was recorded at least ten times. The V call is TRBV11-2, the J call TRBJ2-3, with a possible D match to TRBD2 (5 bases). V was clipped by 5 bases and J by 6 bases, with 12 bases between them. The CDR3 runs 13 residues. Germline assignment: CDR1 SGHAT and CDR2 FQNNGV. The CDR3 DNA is TGTGCCAGCAGCCGTCGGGAAACGGATACGCAGTATTTT. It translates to CASSRRETDTQYF.

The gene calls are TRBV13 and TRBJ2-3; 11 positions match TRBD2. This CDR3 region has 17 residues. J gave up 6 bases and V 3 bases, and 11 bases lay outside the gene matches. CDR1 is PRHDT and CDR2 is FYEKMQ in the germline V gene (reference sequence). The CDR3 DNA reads TGTGCCAGCAGCTTTGGTACTAGCGGGGGCCGTGGGGATACGCAGTATTTT. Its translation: CASSFGTSGGRGDTQYF.

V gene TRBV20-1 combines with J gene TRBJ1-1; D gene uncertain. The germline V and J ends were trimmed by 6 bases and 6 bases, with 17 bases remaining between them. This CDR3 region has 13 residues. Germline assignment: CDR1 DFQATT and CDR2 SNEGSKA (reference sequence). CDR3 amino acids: CSASRAGGAEAFF. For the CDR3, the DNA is TGCAGTGCATCTAGGGCAGGCGGGGCTGAAGCTTTCTTT.

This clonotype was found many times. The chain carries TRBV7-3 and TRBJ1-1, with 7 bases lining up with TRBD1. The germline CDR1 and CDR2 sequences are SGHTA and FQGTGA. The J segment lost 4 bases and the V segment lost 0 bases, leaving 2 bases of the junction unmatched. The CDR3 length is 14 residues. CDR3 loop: CASSLTAGGTEAFF. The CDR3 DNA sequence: TGTGCCAGCAGCTTAACGGCAGGGGGCACTGAAGCTTTCTTT.

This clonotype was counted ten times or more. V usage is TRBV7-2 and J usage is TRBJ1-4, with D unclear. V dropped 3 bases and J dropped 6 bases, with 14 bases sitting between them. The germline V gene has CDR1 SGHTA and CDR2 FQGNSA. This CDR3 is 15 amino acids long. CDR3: CASSLGRRADEKLFF. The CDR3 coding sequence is TGTGCCAGCAGCTTGGGCCGGAGGGCTGATGAAAAACTGTTTTTT.

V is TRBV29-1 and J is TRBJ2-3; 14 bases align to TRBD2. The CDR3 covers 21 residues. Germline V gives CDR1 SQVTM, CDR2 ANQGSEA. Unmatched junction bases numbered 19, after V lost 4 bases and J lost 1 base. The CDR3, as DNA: TGCAGCGTTGGGTCCCGGACTAGCGGGGGGACACAGGTCTATGGCACAGATACGCAGTATTTT. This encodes CSVGSRTSGGTQVYGTDTQYF.